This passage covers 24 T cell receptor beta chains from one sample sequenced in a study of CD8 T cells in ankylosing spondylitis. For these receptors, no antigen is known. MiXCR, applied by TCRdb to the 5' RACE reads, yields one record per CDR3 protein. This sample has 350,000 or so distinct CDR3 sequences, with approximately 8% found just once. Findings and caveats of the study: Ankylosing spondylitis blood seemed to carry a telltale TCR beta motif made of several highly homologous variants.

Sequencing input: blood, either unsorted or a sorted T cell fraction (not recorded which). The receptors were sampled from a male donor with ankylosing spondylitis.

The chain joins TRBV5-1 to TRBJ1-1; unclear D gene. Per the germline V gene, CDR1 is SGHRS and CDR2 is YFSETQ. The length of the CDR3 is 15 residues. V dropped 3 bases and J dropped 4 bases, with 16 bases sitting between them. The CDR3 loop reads CASSWGGVDATEAFF. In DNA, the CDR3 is TGCGCCAGCAGCTGGGGTGGGGTAGACGCCACTGAAGCTTTCTTT. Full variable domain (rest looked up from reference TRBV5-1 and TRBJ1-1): KAGVTQTPRYLIKTRGQQVTLSCSPISGHRSVSWYQQTPGQGLQFLFEYFSETQRNKGNFPGRFSGRQFSNSRSEMNVSTLELGDSALYLCASSWGGVDATEAFFGQGTRLTVV.

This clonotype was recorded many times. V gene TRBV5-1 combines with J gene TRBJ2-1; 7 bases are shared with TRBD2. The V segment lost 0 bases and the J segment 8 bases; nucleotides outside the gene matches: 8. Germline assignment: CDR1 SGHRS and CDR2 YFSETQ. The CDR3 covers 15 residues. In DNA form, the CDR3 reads TGCGCCAGCAGCTTGGTCGGGAGGAGCCCCCATGAGCAGTTCTTC. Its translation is CASSLVGRSPHEQFF.

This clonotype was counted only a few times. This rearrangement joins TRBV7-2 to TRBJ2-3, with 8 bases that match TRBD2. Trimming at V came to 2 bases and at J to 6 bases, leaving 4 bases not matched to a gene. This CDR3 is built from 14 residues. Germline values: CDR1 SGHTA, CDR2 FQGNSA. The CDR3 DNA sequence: TGTGCCAGCAGCTTATACGGGAGGGTGGATACGCAGTATTTT. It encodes CASSLYGRVDTQYF.

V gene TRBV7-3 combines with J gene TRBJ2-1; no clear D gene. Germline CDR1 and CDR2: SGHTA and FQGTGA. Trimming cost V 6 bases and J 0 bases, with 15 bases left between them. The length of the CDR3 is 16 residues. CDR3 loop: CASSFLGLSSYNEQFF. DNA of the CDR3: TGTGCCAGCAGTTTTTTGGGATTGAGCTCCTACAATGAGCAGTTCTTC.

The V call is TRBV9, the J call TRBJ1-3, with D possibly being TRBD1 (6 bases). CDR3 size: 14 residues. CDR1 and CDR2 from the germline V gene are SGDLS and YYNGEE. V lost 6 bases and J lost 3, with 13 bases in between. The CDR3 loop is CASNLGGRGNTIYF. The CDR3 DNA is TGTGCCAGCAATCTTGGGGGGCGTGGAAACACCATATATTTT.

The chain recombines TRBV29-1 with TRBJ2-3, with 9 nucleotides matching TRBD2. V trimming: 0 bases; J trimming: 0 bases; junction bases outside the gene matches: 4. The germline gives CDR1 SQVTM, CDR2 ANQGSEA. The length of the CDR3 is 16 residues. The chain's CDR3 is CSVEDRLADSTDTQYF. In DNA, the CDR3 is TGCAGCGTTGAAGACCGACTAGCGGATAGCACAGATACGCAGTATTTT.

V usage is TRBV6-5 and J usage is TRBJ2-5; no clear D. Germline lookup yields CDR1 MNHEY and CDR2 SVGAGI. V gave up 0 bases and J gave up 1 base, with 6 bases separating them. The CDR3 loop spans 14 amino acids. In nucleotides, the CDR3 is TGTGCCAGCAGTTACTCGAATCGCCAAGAGACCCAGTACTTC. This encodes CASSYSNRQETQYF.

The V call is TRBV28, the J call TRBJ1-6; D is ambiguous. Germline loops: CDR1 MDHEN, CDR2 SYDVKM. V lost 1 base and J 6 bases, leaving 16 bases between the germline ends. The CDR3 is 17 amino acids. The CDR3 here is CASSLFRNPFSNSPLHF. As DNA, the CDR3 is TGTGCCAGCAGTTTATTTAGGAATCCCTTCTCTAATTCACCCCTCCACTTT.

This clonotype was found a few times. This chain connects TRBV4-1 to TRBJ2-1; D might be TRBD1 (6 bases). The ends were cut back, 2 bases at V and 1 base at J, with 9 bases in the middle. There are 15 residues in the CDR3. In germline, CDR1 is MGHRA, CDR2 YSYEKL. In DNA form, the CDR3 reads TGCGCCAGCAGCCAAAACAGGGTATCCTACAATGAGCAGTTCTTC. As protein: CASSQNRVSYNEQFF.

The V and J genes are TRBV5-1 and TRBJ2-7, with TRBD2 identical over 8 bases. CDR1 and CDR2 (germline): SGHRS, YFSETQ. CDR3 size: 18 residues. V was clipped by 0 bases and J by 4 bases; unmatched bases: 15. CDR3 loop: CASSLAGRAGVKVYEQYF. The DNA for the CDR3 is TGCGCCAGCAGCTTGGCTGGTCGAGCGGGAGTAAAAGTGTACGAGCAGTACTTC.

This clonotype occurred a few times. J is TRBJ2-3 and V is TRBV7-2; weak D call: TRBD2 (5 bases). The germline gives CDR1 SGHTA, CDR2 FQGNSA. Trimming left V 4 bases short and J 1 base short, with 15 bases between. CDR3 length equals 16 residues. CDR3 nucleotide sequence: TGTGCCAGCAGCTCCCGGGGAGCGGACCGCACAGATACGCAGTATTTT. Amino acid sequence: CASSSRGADRTDTQYF.

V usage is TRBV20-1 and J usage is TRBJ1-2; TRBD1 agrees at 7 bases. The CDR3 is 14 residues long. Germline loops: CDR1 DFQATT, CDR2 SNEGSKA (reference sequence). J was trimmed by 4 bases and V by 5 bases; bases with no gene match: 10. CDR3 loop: CSAVHPTGRYGYTF. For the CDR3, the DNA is TGCAGTGCTGTTCATCCGACAGGGCGCTATGGCTACACCTTC.

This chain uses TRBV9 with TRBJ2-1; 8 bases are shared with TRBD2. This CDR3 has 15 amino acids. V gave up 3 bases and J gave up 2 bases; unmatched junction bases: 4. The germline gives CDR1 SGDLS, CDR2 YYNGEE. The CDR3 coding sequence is TGTGCCAGCAGCGCCGGGGGGGGACCCTACAATGAGCAGTTCTTC. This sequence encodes CASSAGGGPYNEQFF.

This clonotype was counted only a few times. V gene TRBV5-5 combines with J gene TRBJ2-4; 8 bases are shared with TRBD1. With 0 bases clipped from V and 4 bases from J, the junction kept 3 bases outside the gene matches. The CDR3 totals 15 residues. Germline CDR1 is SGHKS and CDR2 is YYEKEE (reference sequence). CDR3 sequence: CASSLGQGLKNIQYF. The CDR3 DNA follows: TGTGCCAGCAGCTTGGGACAGGGGCTAAAAAACATTCAGTACTTC.

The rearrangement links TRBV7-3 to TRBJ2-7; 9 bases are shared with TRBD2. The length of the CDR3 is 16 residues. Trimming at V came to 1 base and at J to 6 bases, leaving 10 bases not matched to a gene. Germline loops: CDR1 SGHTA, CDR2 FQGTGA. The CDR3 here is CASSLMGGTSSSEQYF. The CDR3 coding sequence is TGTGCCAGCAGCTTAATGGGCGGGACTAGCAGCTCCGAGCAGTACTTC.

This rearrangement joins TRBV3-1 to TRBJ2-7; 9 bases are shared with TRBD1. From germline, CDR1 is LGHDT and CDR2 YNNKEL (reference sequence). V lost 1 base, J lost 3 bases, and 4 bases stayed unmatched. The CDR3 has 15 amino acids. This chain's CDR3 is CASSQGPGQGYEQYF. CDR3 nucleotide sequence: TGTGCCAGCAGCCAAGGCCCGGGACAGGGCTACGAGCAGTACTTC.

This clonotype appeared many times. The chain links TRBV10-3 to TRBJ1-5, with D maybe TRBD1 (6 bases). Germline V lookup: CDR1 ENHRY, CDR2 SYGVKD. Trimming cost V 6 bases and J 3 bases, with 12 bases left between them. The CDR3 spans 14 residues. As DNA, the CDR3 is TGTGCCATCAGCCAGGACAGTAACAATCAGCCCCAGCATTTT. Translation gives CAISQDSNNQPQHF.

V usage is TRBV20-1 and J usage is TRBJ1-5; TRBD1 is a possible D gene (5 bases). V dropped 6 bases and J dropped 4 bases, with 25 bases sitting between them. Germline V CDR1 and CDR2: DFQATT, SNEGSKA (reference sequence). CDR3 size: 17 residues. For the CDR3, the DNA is TGCAGTGCCACCGATCCAAGTGTTGCGGGACTTAATCAGCCCCAGCATTTT. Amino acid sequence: CSATDPSVAGLNQPQHF.

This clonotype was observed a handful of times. The DNA for the CDR3 is TGTGCCAGCAGTGTAGCCGGGACAGGGATGAGCGATACGCAGTATTTT. Residues: CASSVAGTGMSDTQYF. The V gene is TRBV28, the J gene TRBJ2-3, with 9 bases identical to TRBD1. V lost 5 bases to trimming and J lost 6 bases; unmatched junction nucleotides: 12. Germline V gene data show CDR1 as MDHEN and CDR2 as SYDVKM. The CDR3 totals 16 residues. The whole variable domain, filled in from reference TRBV28 and TRBJ2-3, reads DVKVTQSSRYLVKRTGEKVFLECVQDMDHENMFWYRQDPGLGLRLIYFSYDVKMKEKGDIPEGYSVSREKKERFSLILESASTNQTSMYLCASSVAGTGMSDTQYFGPGTRLTVL.

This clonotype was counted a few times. The CDR3 bases are TGTGCCAGCAGATCCGGGACAGGCACAGATACGCAGTATTTT. It is translated as CASRSGTGTDTQYF. The chain is built from TRBV7-6 and TRBJ2-3, with 7 bases aligning to TRBD1. This CDR3 is 14 amino acids long. V dropped 6 bases and J dropped 1; count of bases not matched to a gene: 4. Germline V gives CDR1 SGHVS, CDR2 FNYEAQ.

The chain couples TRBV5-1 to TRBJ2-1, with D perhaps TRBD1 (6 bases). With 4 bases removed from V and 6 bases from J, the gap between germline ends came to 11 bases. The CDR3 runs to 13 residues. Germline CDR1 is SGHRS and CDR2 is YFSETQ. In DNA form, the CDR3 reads TGCGCCAGCAGCGGTATGGGGGCCAATGAGCAGTTCTTC. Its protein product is CASSGMGANEQFF.

The CDR3 DNA reads TGCGCCAGCAGAGGGACAGGGGTTTTCTCCGGGGAGCTGTTTTTT. Its protein is CASRGTGVFSGELFF. The chain couples TRBV10-2 to TRBJ2-2, with 10 bases matching TRBD1. The CDR3 runs to 15 residues. The V and J ends lost 6 bases and 6 bases, in that order; junction bases with no gene match: 7. The germline V gene encodes CDR1 WSHSY and CDR2 SAAADI.

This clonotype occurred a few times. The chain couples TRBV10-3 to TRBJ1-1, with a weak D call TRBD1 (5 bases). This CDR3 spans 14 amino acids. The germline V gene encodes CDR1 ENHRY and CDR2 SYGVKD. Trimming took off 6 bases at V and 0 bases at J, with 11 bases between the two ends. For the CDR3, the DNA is TGTGCCATCAGAGACAGTTCCATGAACACTGAAGCTTTCTTT. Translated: CAIRDSSMNTEAFF.

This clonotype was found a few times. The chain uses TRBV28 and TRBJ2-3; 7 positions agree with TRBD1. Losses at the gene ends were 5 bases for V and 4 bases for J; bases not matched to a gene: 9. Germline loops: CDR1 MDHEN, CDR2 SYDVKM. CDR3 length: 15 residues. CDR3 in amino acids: CASSQSRTGADTQYF. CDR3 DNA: TGTGCCAGCAGTCAATCCCGGACAGGCGCAGATACGCAGTATTTT.